The next 17 T cell receptor beta chains were all read from a single sample in a study of immune heterogeneity within non-small cell lung tumors. Using 32 V and 13 J primers, multiplex PCR amplified TCR beta CDR3. Each CDR3 protein is one row after TCRdb ran MiXCR on the multiplex PCR reads. This sample has 9,000 to 10,000 distinct CDR3 sequences, with around 29% found just once. Each sample used 600 to 700 ng of genomic DNA from bulk tumor tissue. Collection of several biopsies per primary tumor, spaced far apart, took place during surgery. Enrolled patients presented with newly diagnosed, previously untreated non-small cell lung cancer and underwent curative surgery. The sequenced sample was lung tumor tissue. The receptors were gathered from a man in his sixties with non-small cell lung cancer.

This clonotype was counted ten times or more. The rearrangement links TRBV20-1 to TRBJ1-1, with D perhaps matching TRBD1 (5 bases). CDR3 size: 15 residues. V lost 0 bases and J lost 3, with 14 bases in between. Germline CDR1 is DFQATT and CDR2 is SNEGSKA (reference sequence). For the CDR3, the DNA is TGCAGTGCTAGAGATATGGGGGGGGGAGACACTGAAGCTTTCTTT. Translation: CSARDMGGGDTEAFF.

This clonotype is medium-sized (0.01 to 0.1%) by share. The genes are TRBV6-1 and TRBJ1-1; maybe TRBD1 (6 bases). The CDR3 is made up of 14 amino acids. The V gene lost 2 bases and the J gene lost 3 bases, with 10 bases spanning the gap. Per germline, CDR1 MNHNS and CDR2 SASEGT. This CDR3 is CASSETGRHTEAFF. DNA of the CDR3: TGTGCCAGCAGTGAAACAGGGAGGCACACTGAAGCTTTCTTT.

V and J are TRBV24-1 and TRBJ2-7; the D gene is possibly TRBD2 (6 bases). CDR1 and CDR2 from the germline V gene are KGHDR and SFDVKD. The CDR3 totals 18 residues. V shed 9 bases and J shed 2 bases, with 28 bases lying between them. DNA of the CDR3: TGTGCCACCCCAGTGGGTGGACTAACGGGAGATCCGACCTACGAGCAGTACTTC. It specifies CATPVGGLTGDPTYEQYF.

This clonotype is categorized as medium-sized (0.01 to 0.1%). The rearrangement uses TRBV7-9 and TRBJ2-2; 12 bases align to TRBD1. Trimming took 5 bases from V and 9 from J; bases not matched to a gene: 4. CDR3 length equals 14 residues. Germline V gene lookup returns CDR1 SEHNR and CDR2 FQNEAQ (reference sequence). The CDR3: CASSPGQGARELFF. The CDR3 nucleotides are TGTGCCAGCAGCCCGGGACAGGGGGCGCGGGAGCTGTTTTTT. Full variable domain (rest looked up from reference TRBV7-9 and TRBJ2-2): DTGVSQNPRHKITKRGQNVTFRCDPISEHNRLYWYRQTLGQGPEFLTYFQNEAQLEKSRLLSDRFSAERPKGSFSTLEIQRTEQGDSAMYLCASSPGQGARELFFGEGSRLTVL.

This CDR3 is CASSPGPRYNYEQYF. DNA for the CDR3: TGTGCCAGCAGCCCCGGTCCGCGTTACAACTACGAGCAGTACTTC. The genes are TRBV5-5 and TRBJ2-7; no clear D. The CDR3 sequence is 15 residues long. The V end was cut by 4 bases, the J end by 3 bases, with 17 bases between. Per the germline V gene, CDR1 is SGHKS and CDR2 is YYEKEE (reference sequence).

This clonotype is categorized as medium-sized. The chain employs TRBV27 and TRBJ2-1, with 8 bases lining up with TRBD1. The CDR3 extends over 15 amino acids. The germline CDR1 and CDR2 sequences are MNHEY and SMNVEV (reference sequence). Trimming removed 6 bases from V and 3 bases from J; junction bases left unmatched: 7. The CDR3 loop reads CASRKRTGSYNEQFF. CDR3 nucleotide sequence: TGTGCCAGCAGAAAAAGGACAGGGAGCTACAATGAGCAGTTCTTC.

This clonotype has a handful of counts. The chain carries TRBV12-5 and TRBJ2-7, with D unclear. V lost 1 base to trimming and J lost 5 bases, with 3 bases between them. Germline CDR1 and CDR2: LGHNT and FRNRAP. The CDR3 length is 11 residues. The CDR3 protein is CASGLGHEQYF. Here the CDR3 DNA reads TGTGCTAGTGGTTTGGGCCACGAGCAGTACTTC.

Sample share makes this clonotype medium-sized. This chain connects TRBV27 to TRBJ2-1, with D possibly being TRBD1 (6 bases). Trimming cost V 3 bases and J 3 bases, with 12 bases left between them. The CDR3 covers 15 residues. Per the germline V gene, CDR1 is MNHEY and CDR2 is SMNVEV (reference sequence). CDR3: CASSFRGQNYNEQFF. In DNA form, the CDR3 reads TGTGCCAGCAGTTTCAGGGGACAAAACTACAATGAGCAGTTCTTC.

The genes are TRBV27 and TRBJ1-2; no reliable D call. This CDR3 has 13 amino acids. The germline gives CDR1 MNHEY, CDR2 SMNVEV (reference sequence). V dropped 6 bases and J dropped 6 bases, with 14 bases sitting between them. In DNA form, the CDR3 reads TGTGCCAGCAGCGTAGGACTCTTCAATGGCTACACCTTC. This sequence encodes CASSVGLFNGYTF.

This clonotype was counted ten times or more. V usage is TRBV12-3 or TRBV12-4 and J usage is TRBJ2-2; D uncertain. The CDR3 totals 15 residues. With 3 bases removed from V and 0 bases from J, the gap between germline ends came to 8 bases. The CDR3 bases are TGTGCCAGCAGTTTCACAGACGCGAACACCGGGGAGCTGTTTTTT. Translated, it gives CASSFTDANTGELFF.

This clonotype was counted at least ten times. This sequence joins TRBV2 and TRBJ1-3, with unresolved D. CDR1 and CDR2 from the germline V gene are SNHLY and FYNNEI. The CDR3 is 15 amino acids. With 7 bases removed from V and 0 bases from J, the gap between germline ends came to 13 bases. Written as DNA, the CDR3 is TGTGCCAGCAAAAACAGTCCTTTCTCTGGAAACACCATATATTTT. Translating it yields CASKNSPFSGNTIYF.

This clonotype has ten or more counts. The V call is TRBV19, the J call TRBJ1-1; weak D call: TRBD1 (5 bases). The CDR3 covers 11 residues. Trimming pared 6 bases from V and 7 bases from J, leaving 9 bases between. Germline loops: CDR1 LNHDA, CDR2 SQIVND (reference sequence). CDR3 loop: CASRLTDEAFF. The CDR3 DNA reads TGTGCCAGTAGGCTGACAGATGAAGCTTTCTTT.

By its share, this clonotype is medium-sized. At one boundary the junction diverges from the germline segment, which might be a read error. The chain is built from TRBV19 and TRBJ2-7; D is ambiguous. The length of the CDR3 is 13 residues. From germline, CDR1 is LNHDA and CDR2 SQIVND (reference sequence). In DNA, the CDR3 is TGTGCCAGTAGCATAGCACTCTCCTACGAGCAGTACTTC. Encoded protein: CASSIALSYEQYF.

This clonotype was counted a few times. The chain recombines TRBV7-9 with TRBJ2-1; 8 bases fit TRBD2. Germline values: CDR1 SEHNR, CDR2 FQNEAQ (reference sequence). The CDR3 contains 17 residues. After removal of 4 bases from V and 0 bases from J, the junction contained 8 bases not matched to a gene. The CDR3 loop reads CASSSGLAGTSYNEQFF. The CDR3 DNA sequence: TGTGCCAGCAGCTCGGGGCTAGCGGGTACCTCCTACAATGAGCAGTTCTTC.

This clonotype was seen a handful of times. The genes are TRBV6-2 or TRBV6-3 and TRBJ2-5; 7 positions agree with TRBD2. V dropped 2 bases and J dropped 0; count of bases not matched to a gene: 12. CDR1 and CDR2 from the germline V gene are MNHEY and SVGEGT. This CDR3 has 18 amino acids. The CDR3 spells CASSYRSRASGYQETQYF. CDR3 in DNA: TGTGCCAGCAGTTACAGGTCCCGAGCTAGCGGATACCAAGAGACCCAGTACTTC.

The chain has TRBV11-1 and TRBJ2-3; no definite D call. This CDR3 is 14 amino acids long. The germline V gene encodes CDR1 SGHAT and CDR2 FQDESV (reference sequence). The germline V and J ends were trimmed by 4 bases and 10 bases, with 18 bases remaining between them. CDR3 bases: TGTGCCAGCAGCTCGACTGCTACATGGGGTTCGCAGTATTTT. Translated, it gives CASSSTATWGSQYF.

Relative to its sample, this clonotype is medium-sized. The chain joins TRBV4-3 to TRBJ2-2; tentatively, D is TRBD2 (5 bases). CDR3 size: 15 residues. V dropped 1 base and J dropped 6 bases, with 12 bases sitting between them. Germline V lookup: CDR1 LGHNA, CDR2 YSLEER. The CDR3 region is CASSQGGESAGELFF. The CDR3 region has the DNA TGCGCCAGCAGCCAAGGTGGGGAGTCCGCCGGGGAGCTGTTTTTT.